A selection of T cell receptor beta chains follows, all from one sample in a study of T-cell reconstitution after alpha-beta-depleted transplantation in children. TCRdb re-derived calls from the PCR reads in MiXCR, one entry per CDR3 protein. The sample lists about a million distinct CDR3 sequences, around 30% occurring once. The sequenced sample was PBMCs, mostly from graft donor cells, obtained 360 days after TCRalphabeta/CD19-depleted stem cell transplant. These receptor sequences come from a boy in the first two years of life who had a stem cell transplant for SCID, so the T cells may come from the graft donor. CDR3s include the opening cysteine and the closing phenylalanine or tryptophan. The D gene is left open where the match is weak. Size tells how often a clone was seen (once, few, many) or the class of an expanded clone, and some rows leave it out.

TRBV20-1,few,.,TRBJ2-7,TGCAGTGCTAGAGATTTGGAGTTACCTTACGAGCAGTACTTC,CSARDLELPYEQYF
TRBV6-6,.,.,TRBJ2-1,TGTGCCAGCAGTCCCGGGGGAGCCCCAGAGCAGTTCTTC,CASSPGGAPEQFF
TRBV28,.,.,TRBJ1-1,TGTGCCAGCAGTCCCCCCCGTAGGGGGATGACTGAAGCTTTCTTT,CASSPPRRGMTEAFF
TRBV5-6,.,TRBD1,TRBJ2-5,TGTGCCAGCAGCAGGGACAGGGGATTCGGGACCCAGTACTTC,CASSRDRGFGTQYF
TRBV29-1,few,.,TRBJ1-2,TGCAGCGGCCACCTTGGAGACTATGGCTACACCTTC,CSGHLGDYGYTF
TRBV28,.,TRBD1,TRBJ2-1,TGTGCCAGCAGTCCTTTCCCCACAGGGGGCCGGTTCGGGGATGAGCAGTTCTTC,CASSPFPTGGRFGDEQFF
TRBV13,.,.,TRBJ2-7,TGTGCCAGCAGCTTAGGCCCAGCCAGACGATTATACGAGCAGTACTTC,CASSLGPARRLYEQYF
TRBV4-1,.,.,TRBJ2-1,TGCGCCAGCAGCCGCTTCAGCGAGAAGGTCAATGAGCAGTTCTTC,CASSRFSEKVNEQFF
TRBV18,.,.,TRBJ2-5,TGTGCCAGCGCGCCTCAGACCCAAGAGACCCAGTACTTC,CASAPQTQETQYF
TRBV5-6,few,.,TRBJ2-1,TGTGCCAGCAGCTTTAGACAAAGGGCGAACAATGAGCAGTTCTTC,CASSFRQRANNEQFF
TRBV29-1,few,.,TRBJ2-4,TGCAGCGTTGGAGGGGTGCAGTCAGCCAAAAACATTCAGTACTTC,CSVGGVQSAKNIQYF
TRBV5-1,.,.,TRBJ2-1,TGCGCCAGCAGCTTGGCCCCGGGACCGCAGTTCTTC,CASSLAPGPQFF
TRBV20-1,few,.,TRBJ1-1,TGCAGTGCTAGACTCCGCAGGGCGAACACTGAAGCTTTCTTT,CSARLRRANTEAFF
TRBV9,.,TRBD1,TRBJ1-2,TGTGCCAGCAGCGCTGACCTCGGGACAGGGGGACATAGAGTCTGGGGCTACACCTTC,CASSADLGTGGHRVWGYTF
TRBV20-1,.,TRBD1,TRBJ1-5,TGCAGTGCTAGAGATGGGACAGGGGCAAGGCGGCCCCAGCATTTT,CSARDGTGARRPQHF
TRBV20-1,.,.,TRBJ2-2,TGCAGTGCTGGATTGGGACAGAACACCGGGGAGCTGTTTTTT,CSAGLGQNTGELFF
TRBV12-5,few,.,TRBJ2-2,TGTGCTAGTGGTCCGTGGGTCACCGGGGAGCTGTTTTTT,CASGPWVTGELFF
TRBV20-1,few,.,TRBJ1-1,TGCAGTGCTAGCTCCCCGGGGGGCGCGACTGAAGCTTTCTTT,CSASSPGGATEAFF
TRBV27,many,.,TRBJ1-1,TGTGCCAGCAGTCCCCGCGGAGTGAACACTGAAGCTTTCTTT,CASSPRGVNTEAFF
TRBV3-1,few,.,TRBJ2-5,TGTGCCAGCAGGCCGGGCCCAGGAAACCAAGAGACCCAGTACTTC,CASRPGPGNQETQYF
TRBV20-1,.,.,TRBJ1-2,TGCAGTGCTAGAGATTTGTGGCAAGCTGGCTACACCTTC,CSARDLWQAGYTF
TRBV25-1,few,.,TRBJ2-1,TGTGCCTGTTCCGGACTTGAGCCCTACAATGAGCAGTTCTTC,CACSGLEPYNEQFF
TRBV6-2/TRBV6-3,few,.,TRBJ2-4,TGTGCCAGCAGCCAACTACGGGGGCTGGAGAACATTCAGTACTTC,CASSQLRGLENIQYF
TRBV5-1,.,.,TRBJ2-7,TGCGCCAGCAGCTTGACCGGACAGACTAGACAGTACGAGCAGTACTTC,CASSLTGQTRQYEQYF
TRBV27,.,.,TRBJ2-1,TGTGCCAGCAGTTTCTTCCGGGGGGCTGTCAATGAGCAGTTCTTC,CASSFFRGAVNEQFF
TRBV4-3,.,.,TRBJ1-2,TGCGCCAGCAGCCAAATCTCTAACTATGGCTACACCTTC,CASSQISNYGYTF
TRBV5-1,.,.,TRBJ1-1,TGCGCCAGCAGCTTGCAGATGGGATATATGAACACTGAAGCTTTCTTT,CASSLQMGYMNTEAFF
TRBV9,.,.,TRBJ2-1,TGTGCCAGCAGCGTAGCTATCTACCCCGTTGGGGGGCAGGGGAATGAGCAGTTCTTC,CASSVAIYPVGGQGNEQFF
TRBV13,few,TRBD2,TRBJ2-7,TGTGCCAGCAGCTTAATTTGCGGGGGGACTGTTTCCTACGAGCAGTACTTC,CASSLICGGTVSYEQYF
TRBV18,few,TRBD1,TRBJ2-7,TGTGCCAGCTCACAAACCCCAGGGGGACGCTACGAGCAGTACTTC,CASSQTPGGRYEQYF
TRBV28,.,TRBD1,TRBJ1-5,TGTGCCAGCAGAATACTAACCGGGACAGTATATCAGCCCCAGCATTTT,CASRILTGTVYQPQHF
TRBV2,.,.,TRBJ1-6,TGTGCCAGCAGTGAATTCAGCCCGTATAATTCACCCCTCCACTTT,CASSEFSPYNSPLHF
TRBV7-7,.,.,TRBJ2-3,TGTGCCAGCAGCTTAGTTCGTCGGGGCCCGGGGGATACGCAGTATTTT,CASSLVRRGPGDTQYF
TRBV7-9,.,.,TRBJ1-5,TGTGCCAGCAGCCCAGGGACGACCTCGAGCAATCAGCCCCAGCATTTT,CASSPGTTSSNQPQHF
TRBV15,.,.,TRBJ1-1,TGTGCCACCAGCAGAGATCGGGGACGCACTGAAGCTTTCTTT,CATSRDRGRTEAFF
TRBV5-1,many,.,TRBJ1-1,TGCGCCAGCAGCAGATTAGGGGGGAACACTGAAGCTTTCTTT,CASSRLGGNTEAFF